This T cell receptor beta chain was identified during a study of cytomegalovirus exposure and HLA in healthy donors. In the study overall: Within the Caucasian-associated ancestry cluster were roughly 82% of the roughly 380 genotyped donors.

Both 60 Vbeta primers and 13 Jbeta primers went into the PCR. Method: immunoSEQ multiplex PCR; TCRdb's copy keeps in-frame clones and lacks some. The sample has about 160,000 clones; approximately 80% are singletons. About this clone: Its antigen is as yet unknown.

Germline CDR1 MNHEY, CDR2 SVGAGI. This CDR3 spans 11 amino acids. Trimming took 4 bases from V and 9 from J, leaving 10 bases between them. Study conclusions and caveats: Presence/absence analyses took donor sequencing depth as roughly uniform. The authors later found TCR association rates varying by HLA locus, with DRB1 most and HLA-C fewest. Immune exposure data for these donors was limited to CMV serostatus.

Sequenced material: PBMCs. The V gene is TRBV6-5, the J gene TRBJ2-7; D unresolved. The sequence was collected from a man aged 25 to 45 in good health and CMV-seropositive. CDR3 region: CASSFGLGQYF. The CDR3 nucleotides are TGTGCCAGCAGTTTTGGGCTGGGGCAGTACTTC.